One sample yielded the 32 T cell receptor beta chains listed below, sequenced in a study of cytomegalovirus exposure and HLA in healthy donors. PCR primers comprised 60 Vbeta and 13 Jbeta primers. Using immunoSEQ multiplex PCR, the repertoire was profiled, and TCRdb retains in-frame clones only, with some absent. Here the sample spans some 110,000 clones, over 80% being singletons. The sequencing input was PBMCs. These TCRs come from a man in his thirties or forties in good health and CMV-seronegative.

V and J are TRBV9 and TRBJ1-4; possible D gene TRBD1, 5 bases. CDR3 length: 15 residues. V shed 0 bases and J shed 3 bases, with 9 bases lying between them. From germline, CDR1 is SGDLS and CDR2 YYNGEE. The CDR3: CASSVERGPNEKLFF. In DNA form, the CDR3 reads TGTGCCAGCAGCGTAGAAAGGGGCCCTAATGAAAAACTGTTTTTT. Using reference TRBV9 and TRBJ1-4 for the parts outside the CDR3, the full variable domain is DSGVTQTPKHLITATGQRVTLRCSPRSGDLSVYWYQQSLDQGLQFLIQYYNGEERAKGNILERFSAQQFPDLHSELNLSSLELGDSALYFCASSVERGPNEKLFFGSGTQLSVL.

V usage is TRBV18 and J usage is TRBJ1-3, with D unresolved. The CDR3 extends over 15 amino acids. V lost 3 bases and J lost 4, with 13 bases in between. Germline V gene sequence: CDR1 KGHSH, CDR2 LQKENI. For the CDR3, the DNA is TGTGCCAGCTCACCGTGGGCCCGGCCCGGAAACACCATATATTTT. Translated, it gives CASSPWARPGNTIYF. The full variable domain, in which reference TRBV18 and TRBJ1-3 provide the parts outside the CDR3, is NAGVMQNPRHLVRRRGQEARLRCSPMKGHSHVYWYRQLPEEGLKFMVYLQKENIIDESGMPKERFSAEFPKEGPSILRIQQVVRGDSAAYFCASSPWARPGNTIYFGEGSWLTVV.

V usage is TRBV27 and J usage is TRBJ2-1, with D possibly being TRBD1 (5 bases). This CDR3 has 15 amino acids. Germline CDR1 reads MNHEY; CDR2 reads SMNVEV (reference sequence). Trimming left V 3 bases short and J 5 bases short, with 14 bases between. The CDR3 region has the DNA TGTGCCAGCAGTTTTAATTCCCAGGGTGACAATGAGCAGTTCTTC. Translated: CASSFNSQGDNEQFF.

This clone was counted only a few times. The chain combines TRBV28 with TRBJ1-5, with 11 bases identical to TRBD1. V shed 5 bases and J 1 base; nucleotides not matched to a gene: 10. The germline CDR1 and CDR2 sequences are MDHEN and SYDVKM. CDR3 size: 18 residues. The CDR3 is CASSLRGQGDLSNQPQHF. CDR3 DNA: TGTGCCAGCAGTCTCCGGGGACAGGGGGATTTGAGCAATCAGCCCCAGCATTTT.

This sequence joins TRBV7-6 and TRBJ2-2, with TRBD2 matching over 7 bases. Per germline, CDR1 SGHVS and CDR2 FNYEAQ. V gave up 5 bases and J gave up 0 bases; unmatched junction bases: 9. The CDR3 runs 17 residues. CDR3 residues: CASSPPWGGTNTGELFF. In DNA, the CDR3 is TGTGCCAGCAGCCCTCCCTGGGGGGGGACGAACACCGGGGAGCTGTTTTTT. The complete variable domain, with remaining parts taken from reference TRBV7-6 and TRBJ2-2, reads GAGVSQSPRYKVTKRGQDVALRCDPISGHVSLYWYRQALGQGPEFLTYFNYEAQQDKSGLPNDRFSAERPEGSISTLTIQRTEQRDSAMYRCASSPPWGGTNTGELFFGEGSRLTVL.

This clone was counted only a few times. CDR3: CASSSGLADGLLQFF. Written as DNA, the CDR3 is TGCGCCAGCAGCTCCGGACTGGCAGACGGCTTGTTGCAGTTCTTC. This chain uses TRBV5-1 with TRBJ2-1, with D tentatively TRBD2 (5 bases). V was cut by 3 bases and J by 12 bases, with 22 bases left in between. The CDR3 covers 15 residues. Germline CDR1 and CDR2: SGHRS and YFSETQ. Full variable domain (outside the CDR3, taken from reference TRBV5-1 and TRBJ2-1): KAGVTQTPRYLIKTRGQQVTLSCSPISGHRSVSWYQQTPGQGLQFLFEYFSETQRNKGNFPGRFSGRQFSNSRSEMNVSTLELGDSALYLCASSSGLADGLLQFFGPGTRLTVL.

V gene TRBV9 combines with J gene TRBJ2-2; no reliable D call. The ends were cut back, 0 bases at V and 0 bases at J, with 6 bases in the middle. In germline, CDR1 is SGDLS, CDR2 YYNGEE. This CDR3 spans 15 amino acids. The CDR3 DNA sequence: TGTGCCAGCAGCGTAGACAGACCGAACACCGGGGAGCTGTTTTTT. It yields the protein CASSVDRPNTGELFF.

The chain carries TRBV7-6 and TRBJ2-7; TRBD1 matches at 7 bases. This CDR3 contains 14 residues. Germline-derived CDR1 and CDR2 are SGHVS and FNYEAQ. V shed 4 bases, J shed 0 bases, and the junction held 3 bases outside the gene matches. Here the CDR3 DNA reads TGTGCCAGCAGCTCGGCAGGGGGCTCCTACGAGCAGTACTTC. Translated, it gives CASSSAGGSYEQYF.

The V gene is TRBV5-4, the J gene TRBJ2-3; weak D call: TRBD2 (6 bases). This CDR3 is built from 14 residues. V dropped 4 bases and J dropped 5 bases, with 14 bases sitting between them. Germline V gene sequence: CDR1 SGHNT, CDR2 YYREEE (reference sequence). The CDR3 sequence: CASSQGLGGDTQYF. CDR3 nucleotides: TGTGCCAGCAGCCAGGGTCTCGGGGGAGATACGCAGTATTTT.

The chain recombines TRBV27 with TRBJ2-1; D is perhaps TRBD1 (5 bases). Trimming took off 1 base at V and 10 bases at J, with 14 bases between the two ends. This CDR3 is built from 14 residues. Germline V gene lookup returns CDR1 MNHEY and CDR2 SMNVEV (reference sequence). In DNA form, the CDR3 reads TGTGCCAGCAGTTTATATGGACATCGGACGGAGCAGTTCTTC. Encoded protein: CASSLYGHRTEQFF.

This rearrangement joins TRBV5-6 to TRBJ1-2; weak D call: TRBD1 (5 bases). The V end was cut by 4 bases, the J end by 1 base, with 20 bases between. Germline-derived CDR1 and CDR2 are SGHDT and YYEEEE. The CDR3 totals 17 residues. CDR3: CASSRIIAPGFNYGYTF. The CDR3 nucleotides are TGTGCCAGCAGCCGAATTATAGCCCCAGGGTTTAACTATGGCTACACCTTC.

The chain has TRBV30 and TRBJ1-1; D is ambiguous. Per the germline V gene, CDR1 is GTSNPN and CDR2 is SVGIG (reference sequence). V was cut by 4 bases and J by 2 bases, with 23 bases left in between. The CDR3 runs to 17 residues. The CDR3 sequence is CAWTRSLRPTSNTEAFF. The DNA for the CDR3 is TGTGCCTGGACCCGATCCCTACGCCCTACCTCTAACACTGAAGCTTTCTTT.

This clone was recorded only once. The chain joins TRBV25-1 to TRBJ1-5, with unresolved D. Germline V lookup: CDR1 MGHDK, CDR2 SYGVNS. This CDR3 region has 13 residues. The chain's CDR3 is CAETDKKDQPQHF. CDR3 in DNA: TGTGCAGAGACTGATAAGAAAGATCAGCCCCAGCATTTT.

J is TRBJ1-1 and V is TRBV6-1; 8 positions match TRBD1. This CDR3 is 17 amino acids long. After removal of 2 bases from V and 0 bases from J, the junction contained 8 bases not matched to a gene. From germline, CDR1 is MNHNS and CDR2 SASEGT. The CDR3 region has the DNA TGTGCCAGCAGTGAATATTTCGGGACAGGTTTGAACACTGAAGCTTTCTTT. Translating it yields CASSEYFGTGLNTEAFF.

This rearrangement joins TRBV5-5 to TRBJ1-6, with no clear D. V lost 3 bases and J 4 bases, leaving 14 bases between the germline ends. CDR1 SGHKS and CDR2 YYEKEE come from the germline V gene (reference sequence). There are 16 residues in the CDR3. The CDR3 DNA is TGTGCCAGCAGCTCCCATCATTTAGTTTATAATTCACCCCTCCACTTT. Amino acid sequence: CASSSHHLVYNSPLHF. Full variable domain (remainder filled in from reference TRBV5-5 and TRBJ1-6): DAGVTQSPTHLIKTRGQQVTLRCSPISGHKSVSWYQQVLGQGPQFIFQYYEKEERGRGNFPDRFSARQFPNYSSELNVNALLLGDSALYLCASSSHHLVYNSPLHFGNGTRLTVT.

CDR3 region: CASSSESRHFSDEQFF. The CDR3 DNA sequence: TGCGCCAGCAGCTCGGAATCCAGGCATTTTTCTGATGAGCAGTTCTTC. The V call is TRBV5-1, the J call TRBJ2-1; D is unresolved. In germline, CDR1 is SGHRS, CDR2 YFSETQ. V gave up 3 bases and J gave up 8 bases, with 21 bases separating them. CDR3 size: 16 residues. Drawing the rest from reference TRBV5-1 and TRBJ2-1, the complete variable domain is KAGVTQTPRYLIKTRGQQVTLSCSPISGHRSVSWYQQTPGQGLQFLFEYFSETQRNKGNFPGRFSGRQFSNSRSEMNVSTLELGDSALYLCASSSESRHFSDEQFFGPGTRLTVL.

The V call is TRBV6-1, the J call TRBJ2-1; 10 bases are a match to TRBD1. Germline V gene data show CDR1 as MNHNS and CDR2 as SASEGT. This CDR3 region has 16 residues. Losses at the gene ends were 4 bases for V and 1 base for J; bases not matched to a gene: 4. The CDR3 reads CASSARTGGSYNEQFF. The CDR3, as DNA: TGTGCCAGCAGTGCTCGGACAGGGGGATCCTACAATGAGCAGTTCTTC.

The chain couples TRBV5-4 to TRBJ1-2; 7 bases are a match to TRBD1. Germline V lookup: CDR1 SGHNT, CDR2 YYREEE (reference sequence). There are 16 residues in the CDR3. V lost 0 bases, J lost 3 bases, and 8 bases stayed unmatched. In nucleotides, the CDR3 is TGTGCCAGCAGCTTGGACAGGGGACAAGGGTACTATGGCTACACCTTC. Protein product: CASSLDRGQGYYGYTF.

The chain combines TRBV6-5 with TRBJ2-7; 8 nucleotides match TRBD2. Trimming removed 2 bases from V and 4 bases from J; junction bases left unmatched: 4. This CDR3 is 14 amino acids long. Germline V CDR1 and CDR2: MNHEY, SVGAGI. The CDR3 coding sequence is TGTGCCAGCAGTTACCGGGGGGGGCCTTACGAGCAGTACTTC. Amino acid sequence: CASSYRGGPYEQYF.

The V and J genes are TRBV5-4 and TRBJ2-3, with D maybe TRBD2 (5 bases). CDR3 size: 13 residues. Germline V CDR1 and CDR2: SGHNT, YYREEE (reference sequence). V lost 0 bases and J 4 bases, leaving 6 bases between the germline ends. The CDR3 reads CASSLGGSDTQYF. The CDR3 nucleotides are TGTGCCAGCAGCTTGGGAGGGTCAGATACGCAGTATTTT.

The DNA for the CDR3 is TGTGCCAGCAGCTTGGGGCGTGGCTACACCTTC. Its protein product is CASSLGRGYTF. The chain has TRBV11-2 and TRBJ1-2, with D perhaps TRBD1 (5 bases). This CDR3 has 11 residues. V was trimmed by 3 bases and J by 7 bases, leaving 6 bases between them. CDR1 is SGHAT and CDR2 is FQNNGV in the germline V gene.

The chain couples TRBV6-4 to TRBJ2-3, with 11 bases lining up with TRBD2. This CDR3 contains 15 residues. J lost 4 bases, V lost 6 bases, and 6 bases had no gene match. CDR1 and CDR2 from the germline V gene are MRHNA and SNTAGT. Here the CDR3 reads CASSSETSGADTQYF. The CDR3 nucleotides read TGTGCCAGCAGCTCCGAGACTAGCGGGGCAGATACGCAGTATTTT.

The CDR3 bases are TGTGCCAGCAGCATAACAGGGCTCCACTCTGGAAACACCATATATTTT. Translated: CASSITGLHSGNTIYF. The chain uses TRBV7-2 and TRBJ1-3; D might be TRBD1 (6 bases). This CDR3 spans 16 amino acids. From germline, CDR1 is SGHTA and CDR2 FQGNSA. V lost 5 bases and J lost 0, with 14 bases in between.

The rearrangement links TRBV25-1 to TRBJ2-7, with 7 bases lining up with TRBD1. The J segment lost 3 bases and the V segment lost 4 bases, leaving 12 bases of the junction unmatched. Germline CDR1 is MGHDK and CDR2 is SYGVNS. This CDR3 region has 16 residues. The CDR3 DNA reads TGTGCCAGCAGTGCCCCCTCCGCGACAGGGAACTACGAGCAGTACTTC. This encodes CASSAPSATGNYEQYF.

On this clone: Its ends do not fully match the called genes, so a read error is possible. The J gene is TRBJ2-6, the V gene TRBV5-4; perhaps TRBD1 as D (6 bases). The CDR3 totals 16 residues. Looked up from germline, CDR1 is SGHNT and CDR2 is YYREEE (reference sequence). CDR3 bases: TGTGCCAGCAGCTTCCAGGGGATCTCTGGGGCCAACGGCCTGACTTTC. Encoded protein: CASSFQGISGANGLTF.

The genes are TRBV2 and TRBJ1-5; D gene unclear. V dropped 5 bases and J dropped 3 bases, with 11 bases sitting between them. Germline V gives CDR1 SNHLY, CDR2 FYNNEI. There are 14 residues in the CDR3. The CDR3 DNA reads as TGTGCCAGCAGTAAAACAGCTATCAATCAGCCCCAGCATTTT. Its translation is CASSKTAINQPQHF.

This chain joins TRBV9 and TRBJ1-6; no definite D call. Per the germline V gene, CDR1 is SGDLS and CDR2 is YYNGEE. This CDR3 contains 15 residues. The V and J ends lost 1 base and 9 bases respectively, with 14 bases between them. CDR3: CASSVSPERSSPLHF. The DNA for the CDR3 is TGTGCCAGCAGCGTATCTCCGGAAAGGAGTTCACCCCTCCACTTT.

The chain is built from TRBV27 and TRBJ2-1; TRBD2 is a possible D gene (7 bases). The CDR3 loop spans 15 amino acids. Germline V lookup: CDR1 MNHEY, CDR2 SMNVEV (reference sequence). Trimming removed 5 bases at V and 4 bases at J, with 15 bases between. The CDR3 sequence is CASSPTGRGYNEQFF. Written as DNA, the CDR3 is TGTGCCAGCAGTCCAACAGGGCGGGGGTACAATGAGCAGTTCTTC.

This clone occurred a few times. The V and J genes are TRBV6-5 and TRBJ2-7, with D tentatively TRBD2 (5 bases). V was trimmed by 6 bases and J by 5 bases, leaving 11 bases between them. CDR3 length: 12 residues. From germline, CDR1 is MNHEY and CDR2 SVGAGI. The CDR3 reads CASRERGHEQYF. DNA of the CDR3: TGTGCCAGCAGAGAACGGGGTCACGAGCAGTACTTC.

This chain links TRBV9 with TRBJ2-5, with 8 bases fitting TRBD1. CDR3 length equals 15 residues. V shed 2 bases and J 2 bases; nucleotides not matched to a gene: 5. CDR1 and CDR2 (germline): SGDLS, YYNGEE. Written as DNA, the CDR3 is TGTGCCAGCAGCGTCGACAGGGGCCTACAAGAGACCCAGTACTTC. It yields the protein CASSVDRGLQETQYF.

This clone was counted once. The chain uses TRBV7-9 and TRBJ1-5; D possibly corresponds to TRBD1 (5 bases). CDR3 length: 15 amino acids. Trimming pared 1 base from V and 3 bases from J, leaving 10 bases between. The germline CDR1 and CDR2 sequences are SEHNR and FQNEAQ (reference sequence). This chain's CDR3 is CASSLDGGSNQPQHF. Written as DNA, the CDR3 is TGTGCCAGCAGCTTAGACGGGGGATCCAATCAGCCCCAGCATTTT.

The rearrangement uses TRBV4-1 and TRBJ2-5; 7 bases match TRBD2. The CDR3 consists of 16 residues. The junction had 9 bases not matched to a gene; V was cut back by 0 bases and J by 5 bases. CDR1 MGHRA and CDR2 YSYEKL come from the germline V gene. CDR3 in DNA: TGCGCCAGCAGCCAAGATAAATCTAGCGGACCGGAGACCCAGTACTTC. Its protein is CASSQDKSSGPETQYF.